Listed here are 25 T cell receptor beta chains from one sample, sequenced in a study of blood T cell repertoires in COVID-19. Libraries were prepared by immunoSEQ multiplex PCR; TCRdb keeps only in-frame clonotypes and omits some of them. The sample includes 450,000 or so clones, roughly 90% of them seen just once. The source material was peripheral blood. These receptors originate from a man aged 18 to 35 with COVID-19, enrolled during active disease.

This rearrangement joins TRBV7-6 to TRBJ2-1; 7 bases match TRBD2. Germline CDR1 is SGHVS and CDR2 is FNYEAQ. V lost 1 base, J lost 8 bases, and 8 bases stayed unmatched. The CDR3 consists of 15 residues. CDR3 coding DNA: TGTGCCAGCAGCTTAGAGCCCCGGGGGGAGGATGAGCAGTTCTTC. This translates into CASSLEPRGEDEQFF.

The chain is built from TRBV18 and TRBJ2-1; TRBD1 agrees at 8 bases. The CDR3 is 15 residues long. CDR1 is KGHSH, CDR2 LQKENI, per germline. J lost 2 bases, V lost 3 bases, and 3 bases had no gene match. The CDR3, as DNA: TGTGCCAGCTCACCCGGGACAGGTCCCTACAATGAGCAGTTCTTC. This translates into CASSPGTGPYNEQFF.

The V and J genes are TRBV5-1 and TRBJ1-1; 9 bases line up with TRBD1. Trimming took 4 bases from V and 1 from J; bases not matched to a gene: 5. The CDR3 is 15 amino acids. In germline, CDR1 is SGHRS, CDR2 YFSETQ. In DNA, the CDR3 is TGCGCCAGCAGCCAAACGGGACAGGGGAACACTGAAGCTTTCTTT. Translation: CASSQTGQGNTEAFF.

Points on this clone: Other DNA variants within this sample encode the same CDR3. This chain connects TRBV7-9 to TRBJ2-7; D is ambiguous. The V gene's germline CDR1 is SEHNR and CDR2 FQNEAQ (reference sequence). V lost 5 bases, J lost 4 bases, and 9 bases lay in between. The length of the CDR3 is 12 residues. The CDR3 DNA is TGTGCCAGCAGCCCGGGTTCATACGAGCAGTACTTC. It codes for CASSPGSYEQYF.

The chain links TRBV6-5 to TRBJ2-7; 8 bases line up with TRBD2. The germline V gene has CDR1 MNHEY and CDR2 SVGAGI. This CDR3 is 14 amino acids long. Trimming cost V 9 bases and J 0 bases; bases outside gene matches: 7. The CDR3 spells CARRREASSYEQYF. The CDR3 DNA follows: TGTGCCAGGCGGCGGGAGGCGTCCTCCTACGAGCAGTACTTC.

This clone was picked up a small number of times. The chain links TRBV7-2 to TRBJ2-3, with no clear D. The CDR3 covers 14 residues. Looked up from germline, CDR1 is SGHTA and CDR2 is FQGNSA. The V and J ends lost 3 bases and 0 bases respectively, with 7 bases between them. The CDR3 is CASSFRLSTDTQYF. Here the CDR3 DNA reads TGTGCCAGCAGCTTTAGACTTAGCACAGATACGCAGTATTTT.

The rearrangement joins TRBV2 to TRBJ1-2; D is possibly TRBD1 (6 bases). V lost 8 bases, J lost 5 bases, and 15 bases lay in between. Looked up from germline, CDR1 is SNHLY and CDR2 is FYNNEI. This CDR3 contains 13 residues. The CDR3 here is CASQYRVGYGYTF. The CDR3 DNA reads as TGTGCCAGCCAATACAGGGTAGGGTATGGCTACACCTTC.

V gene TRBV5-1 combines with J gene TRBJ1-5; D gene unclear. CDR1 and CDR2 from the germline V gene are SGHRS and YFSETQ. This CDR3 region has 14 residues. V dropped 7 bases and J dropped 2 bases, with 13 bases sitting between them. The CDR3 DNA reads TGCGCCAGCTGCCCCGGCGAGGGCAATCAGCCCCAGCATTTT. Encoded protein: CASCPGEGNQPQHF. Based on the CDR3 plus reference TRBV5-1 and TRBJ1-5, the full variable domain is KAGVTQTPRYLIKTRGQQVTLSCSPISGHRSVSWYQQTPGQGLQFLFEYFSETQRNKGNFPGRFSGRQFSNSRSEMNVSTLELGDSALYLCASCPGEGNQPQHFGDGTRLSIL.

This clone was seen only once. The chain employs TRBV11-2 and TRBJ2-7; 9 nucleotides agree with TRBD1. Germline CDR1 is SGHAT and CDR2 is FQNNGV. The ends lost 4 bases at V and 3 bases at J; junction bases unmatched: 10. The CDR3 is 16 amino acids. The CDR3 nucleotides read TGTGCCAGCAGCTCCACCGGGGACAGGGCGATCTACGAGCAGTACTTC. Encoded protein: CASSSTGDRAIYEQYF.

The gene calls are TRBV7-6 and TRBJ1-2, with TRBD1 matching over 8 bases. Looked up from germline, CDR1 is SGHVS and CDR2 is FNYEAQ. There are 14 residues in the CDR3. Losses at the gene ends were 3 bases for V and 8 bases for J; bases not matched to a gene: 8. The CDR3 bases are TGTGCCAGCAGCTTTTACAGGGGGGGAGGAGGCTACACCTTC. This encodes CASSFYRGGGGYTF.

The chain couples TRBV10-1 to TRBJ2-7, with 7 bases matching TRBD1. Germline V gives CDR1 WNHNN, CDR2 SYGVQD (reference sequence). The CDR3 runs 15 residues. The V and J ends lost 6 bases and 0 bases, in that order; junction bases with no gene match: 8. In nucleotides, the CDR3 is TGCGCCAGCAGAAAACTCCGGGACAGCTCCTACGAGCAGTACTTC. Amino acid sequence: CASRKLRDSSYEQYF.

In nucleotides, the CDR3 is TGCGCCAGCAGCCAAGCGCGCGGGGGGACCTACGAGCAGTACTTC. Translation gives CASSQARGGTYEQYF. V usage is TRBV4-1 and J usage is TRBJ2-7; 8 positions match TRBD2. The germline gives CDR1 MGHRA, CDR2 YSYEKL. The CDR3 length is 15 residues. V gave up 1 base and J gave up 2 bases; unmatched junction bases: 4.

The chain employs TRBV27 and TRBJ1-2; D is possibly TRBD1 (6 bases). This CDR3 has 15 residues. V dropped 5 bases and J dropped 4 bases, with 17 bases sitting between them. Germline CDR1 is MNHEY and CDR2 is SMNVEV (reference sequence). The CDR3 reads CASSPRGGGIYGYTF. In DNA form, the CDR3 reads TGTGCCAGCAGTCCCCGGGGGGGCGGAATCTATGGCTACACCTTC.

As to this clone: The same CDR3 arises from other DNA sequences in this sample as well. The chain carries TRBV2 and TRBJ2-1, with 7 nucleotides matching TRBD1. V shed 6 bases and J 0 bases; nucleotides not matched to a gene: 5. The CDR3 has 15 residues. Germline assignment: CDR1 SNHLY and CDR2 FYNNEI. CDR3: CASSRQGSSYNEQFF. DNA of the CDR3: TGTGCCAGCAGCCGACAGGGAAGCTCCTACAATGAGCAGTTCTTC.

V is TRBV30 and J is TRBJ2-1; 12 bases align to TRBD2. V lost 0 bases and J lost 9; bases outside the gene matches: 6. The germline V gene has CDR1 GTSNPN and CDR2 SVGIG (reference sequence). This CDR3 contains 15 residues. The CDR3 loop reads CAWSVRLAGGGEQFF. CDR3 bases: TGTGCCTGGAGTGTAAGGCTAGCGGGAGGGGGTGAGCAGTTCTTC.

This sequence joins TRBV9 and TRBJ2-7, with 8 bases aligning to TRBD1. Trimming took 4 bases from V and 5 from J; bases not matched to a gene: 11. This CDR3 region has 15 residues. The germline V gene encodes CDR1 SGDLS and CDR2 YYNGEE. The CDR3, as DNA: TGTGCCAGCAGCCCCGCTGACAGGGGAGGCCACGAGCAGTACTTC. It codes for CASSPADRGGHEQYF.

This sequence joins TRBV2 and TRBJ2-2; the match to TRBD1 covers 7 bases. Germline assignment: CDR1 SNHLY and CDR2 FYNNEI. Trimming cost V 3 bases and J 6 bases; bases outside gene matches: 1. This CDR3 contains 13 residues. The CDR3 here is CASSETGPGELFF. In DNA, the CDR3 is TGTGCCAGCAGTGAGACAGGGCCCGGGGAGCTGTTTTTT.

The rearrangement links TRBV3-1 (or the pseudogene TRBV3-2) to TRBJ2-2; D call uncertain. The CDR3 extends over 14 amino acids. The germline V gene encodes CDR1 LGHDT and CDR2 YNNKEL (reference sequence). V lost 1 base and J 0 bases, leaving 3 bases between the germline ends. The CDR3 reads CASSQATNTGELFF. CDR3 DNA: TGTGCCAGCAGCCAAGCAACGAACACCGGGGAGCTGTTTTTT.

The chain links TRBV19 to TRBJ2-4, with D perhaps matching TRBD2 (5 bases). The V and J ends lost 3 bases and 3 bases respectively, with 9 bases between them. The CDR3 covers 14 residues. Looked up from germline, CDR1 is LNHDA and CDR2 is SQIVND (reference sequence). As DNA, the CDR3 is TGTGCCAGTAGTATGACCGGGGACAAAAACATTCAGTACTTC. It yields the protein CASSMTGDKNIQYF.

This rearrangement joins TRBV28 to TRBJ1-4; D possibly corresponds to TRBD1 (6 bases). The CDR3 length is 13 residues. Trimming shortened V by 6 bases and J by 7 bases, and 12 bases separated the two germline ends. From germline, CDR1 is MDHEN and CDR2 SYDVKM. The CDR3 coding sequence is TGTGCCAGCAGGGGGGGGCTAGGTGAAAAACTGTTTTTT. Residues: CASRGGLGEKLFF.

This chain joins TRBV12-2 and TRBJ2-4; no check of the table's D call, TRBD1, against the DNA was made. TRBV12-2 is a pseudogene segment. The CDR3 spans 17 residues. The CDR3 sequence: CASRSPLAVPAKNIQYF. CDR3 in DNA: TGTGCAAGTCGCTCCCCATTGGCAGTGCCAGCCAAAAACATTCAGTACTTC.

The chain joins TRBV4-1 to TRBJ2-5, with 12 bases fitting TRBD1. The length of the CDR3 is 15 residues. From germline, CDR1 is MGHRA and CDR2 YSYEKL. The V and J ends lost 4 bases and 4 bases, in that order; junction bases with no gene match: 4. CDR3 protein: CASSLGQGARETQYF. In nucleotides, the CDR3 is TGCGCCAGCAGCCTGGGACAGGGGGCTAGAGAGACCCAGTACTTC.

This clone was seen a few times. CDR3 nucleotide sequence: TGTGCCAGCAGTGCATCAAAACTAGCGGGGGCCCAAGAGACCCAGTACTTC. Protein sequence: CASSASKLAGAQETQYF. The chain uses TRBV6-1 and TRBJ2-5, with 11 bases that match TRBD2. The CDR3 totals 17 residues. Trimming cost V 4 bases and J 1 base; bases outside gene matches: 8. Germline assignment: CDR1 MNHNS and CDR2 SASEGT.

V and J are TRBV7-9 and TRBJ2-7; weak D call: TRBD2 (6 bases). V was clipped by 5 bases and J by 2 bases, with 10 bases between them. The CDR3 sequence is 13 residues long. The V gene's germline CDR1 is SEHNR and CDR2 FQNEAQ (reference sequence). CDR3 residues: CASSLLAAYEQYF. DNA for the CDR3: TGTGCCAGCAGCCTACTAGCTGCCTACGAGCAGTACTTC.

The rearrangement joins TRBV6-6 to TRBJ1-5, with TRBD1 identical over 10 bases. V shed 8 bases and J 6 bases; nucleotides not matched to a gene: 13. This CDR3 has 16 amino acids. Per the germline V gene, CDR1 is MNHNY and CDR2 is SVGAGI (reference sequence). This CDR3 is CASSDRDRGGSQPQHF. The CDR3 coding sequence is TGTGCCAGCTCCGATCGGGACAGGGGCGGTAGTCAGCCCCAGCATTTT.